The entry that follows covers one TCR beta chain sequence. Its antigen is still unknown. Treatment in this sample: approximately 10-day PBMC culture with coronavirus spike peptide pools or control peptides (ViraFEST assay). The data originate from a study of vaccination and CD4 T cells after COVID-19. Study overall: There were six male and four female convalescents, and two of them were Hispanic. The study drew post-COVID samples a median approximately 100 days after diagnosis (range 35 to 161).

General study findings and limits: The median proportion of reactive clones detected only post-vaccination in convalescent patients was approximately 87%.

An Oncomine TCR Beta short-read assay was used to sequence the DNA from cultured CD4+ T cells. Genomic DNA was taken out of cultured CD4+ T cells by extraction. TCRdb re-called the PCR reads through MiXCR, storing one row per CDR3 protein. Of 4,800 or so distinct CDR3 sequences in the sample, roughly three quarters are singletons; the top ten hold approximately 19%. The sequenced sample consisted of CD4+ T cells from blood, cultured in vitro. The origin of this receptor is a human donor who had recovered from COVID-19.

The CDR3 DNA reads as TGTGCCAGCAGCTGGGTGGAGAACACTGAAGCTTTCTTT. Amino acid sequence: CASSWVENTEAFF. The genes are TRBV7-9 and TRBJ1-1; no clear D gene. Per germline, CDR1 SEHNR and CDR2 FQNEAQ (reference sequence). This CDR3 has 13 amino acids. The V end was cut by 4 bases, the J end by 1 base, with 7 bases between.